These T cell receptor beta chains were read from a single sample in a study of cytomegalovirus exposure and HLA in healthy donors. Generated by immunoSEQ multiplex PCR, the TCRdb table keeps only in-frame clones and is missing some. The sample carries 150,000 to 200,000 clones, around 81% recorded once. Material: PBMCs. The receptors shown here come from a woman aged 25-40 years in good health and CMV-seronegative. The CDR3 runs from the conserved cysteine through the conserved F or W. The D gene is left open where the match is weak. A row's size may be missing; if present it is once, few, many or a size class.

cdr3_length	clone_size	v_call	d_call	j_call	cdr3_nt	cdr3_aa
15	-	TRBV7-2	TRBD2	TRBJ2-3	TGTGCCAGCAGCCCCCCTTCGGCGGGGGTCGGTCCGCAGTATTTT	CASSPPSAGVGPQYF
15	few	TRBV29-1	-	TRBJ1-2	TGCAGCGGCTGGATTATGAGTGAAAGGGGCTATGGCTACACCTTC	CSGWIMSERGYGYTF
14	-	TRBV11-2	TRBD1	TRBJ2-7	TGTGCCAGCAGCTTCTGGACAGGGGGCTACGAGCAGTACTTC	CASSFWTGGYEQYF
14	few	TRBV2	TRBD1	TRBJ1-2	TGTGCCAGCAGTGAAAACAGGGGGCCCTATGGCTACACCTTC	CASSENRGPYGYTF
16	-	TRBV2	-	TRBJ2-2	TGTGCCAGCAGTGAAGCTAGCGTTAGGAACACCGGGGAGCTGTTTTTT	CASSEASVRNTGELFF
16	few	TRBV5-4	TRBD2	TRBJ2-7	TGTGCCAGCAGCTTGGTAGGGACTAGCGGGGGCTACGAGCAGTACTTC	CASSLVGTSGGYEQYF
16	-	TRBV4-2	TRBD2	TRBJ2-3	TGTGCCAGCAGCCAACTCGGGACTAGCGACACAGATACGCAGTATTTT	CASSQLGTSDTDTQYF
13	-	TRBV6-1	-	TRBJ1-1	TGTGCCAGCAGTGAAGTGGGAGGAACTGAAGCTTTCTTT	CASSEVGGTEAFF
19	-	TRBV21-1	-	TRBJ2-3	TGTGCCAGCAGCAAAGAAGGGACTAGCGGGAGGATGGGCACAGATACGCAGTATTTT	CASSKEGTSGRMGTDTQYF
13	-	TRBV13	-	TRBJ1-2	TGTGCCAGCAGCTACCCCCAGACAGCTGGCTACACCTTC	CASSYPQTAGYTF
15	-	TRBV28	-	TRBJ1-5	TGTGCCAGCAGTTACTCCGCCGGTGGCAATCAGCCCCAGCATTTT	CASSYSAGGNQPQHF
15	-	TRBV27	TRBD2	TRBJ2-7	TGTGCCAGCAGTTTACAGCCTAGCGGGGGCTACGAGCAGTACTTC	CASSLQPSGGYEQYF
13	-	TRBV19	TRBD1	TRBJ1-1	TGTGCCACCCAGGGACAGTTGAACACTGAAGCTTTCTTT	CATQGQLNTEAFF
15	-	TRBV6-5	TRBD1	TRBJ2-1	TGTGCCAGCAGTTTTGGGACAGGGCTCTACAATGAGCAGTTCTTC	CASSFGTGLYNEQFF
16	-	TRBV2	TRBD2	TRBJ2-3	TGTGCCAGCAGTGTCGTACTAGCGGGAAGCACAGATACGCAGTATTTT	CASSVVLAGSTDTQYF
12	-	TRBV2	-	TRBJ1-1	TGTGCCAGCAGTGAAGGTAGCTCTGAAGCTTTCTTT	CASSEGSSEAFF
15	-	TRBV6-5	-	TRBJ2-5	TGTGCCAGCAGTAACGAACAGGGTACGCAAGAGACCCAGTACTTC	CASSNEQGTQETQYF
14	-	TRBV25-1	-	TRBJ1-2	TGTGCCAGCAGTGGGGAGGGGGTAGGCGGTGGCTACACCTTC	CASSGEGVGGGYTF
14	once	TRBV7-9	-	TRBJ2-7	TGTGCCAGCAGCTCCTTTGAGGGTCCCTACGAGCAGTACTTC	CASSSFEGPYEQYF
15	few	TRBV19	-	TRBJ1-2	TGTGCCAGTACAGGGTACGGTCAGTTTAACTATGGCTACACCTTC	CASTGYGQFNYGYTF
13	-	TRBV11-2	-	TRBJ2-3	TGTGCCAGCAGCAACCCCGGGACAGATACGCAGTATTTT	CASSNPGTDTQYF
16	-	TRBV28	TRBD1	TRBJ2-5	TGTGCCAGCAGCTCGGTACAGGGGGCGCCCCAAGAGACCCAGTACTTC	CASSSVQGAPQETQYF
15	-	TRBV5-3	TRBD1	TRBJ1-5	TGTGCCAGAAGCTTGGACAGGGGACAAAATCAGCCCCAGCATTTT	CARSLDRGQNQPQHF
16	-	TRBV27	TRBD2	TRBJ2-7	TGTGCCAGCAGTAATCCCGCCGGGACTAGGATCTACGAGCAGTACTTC	CASSNPAGTRIYEQYF
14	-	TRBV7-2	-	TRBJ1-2	TGTGCCAGCAGCCGCCGGCAGGGCACGAGCGGCTACACCTTC	CASSRRQGTSGYTF
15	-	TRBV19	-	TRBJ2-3	TGTGCCAGTAGTTGGAGGGCGTGGGGCACAGATACGCAGTATTTT	CASSWRAWGTDTQYF
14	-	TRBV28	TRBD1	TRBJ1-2	TGTGCCAGCGCCCCCGGGACAGCTATCTATGGCTACACCTTC	CASAPGTAIYGYTF
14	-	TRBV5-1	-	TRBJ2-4	TGCGCCAGCAGCCCCAGGGAGGTGGGAAACATTCAGTACTTC	CASSPREVGNIQYF
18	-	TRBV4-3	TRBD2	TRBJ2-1	TGCGTCAGCAGCCAAGATTTCCGTGGCGGGGGGGCCTACAATGAGCAGTTCTTC	CVSSQDFRGGGAYNEQFF
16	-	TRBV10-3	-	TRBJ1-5	TGTGCCATCAGTGATTCGGCGGACAACAGGGATTGGCCCCAGCATTTT	CAISDSADNRDWPQHF
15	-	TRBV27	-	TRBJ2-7	TGTGCCAGCAGTTCCCTGTCCGGGGATACCCGCGAGCAGTACTTC	CASSSLSGDTREQYF
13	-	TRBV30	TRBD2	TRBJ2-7	TGTGCCTGGAATTTCGGGGGGACTTACGAGCAGTACTTC	CAWNFGGTYEQYF
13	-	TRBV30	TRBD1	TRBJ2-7	TGTGCCTGGAGTGTGGGACAGGGAGGCGAGCAGTACTTC	CAWSVGQGGEQYF
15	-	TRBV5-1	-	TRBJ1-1	TGCGCCAGCAGCATCCGGGGTCCCATGAACACTGAAGCTTTCTTT	CASSIRGPMNTEAFF
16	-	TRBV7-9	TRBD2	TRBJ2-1	TGTGCCAGCAGCCACGACCCTAGCGGGAGGTACAATGAGCAGTTCTTC	CASSHDPSGRYNEQFF
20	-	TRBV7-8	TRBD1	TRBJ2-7	TGTGCCAGCAGCAAGATAGGACCTCTTCAAAAACGGGACAGCTCCTACGAGCAGTACTTC	CASSKIGPLQKRDSSYEQYF
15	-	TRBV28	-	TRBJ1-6	TGTGCCAGCAGTCCAGACCTGACAGGTTATTCACCCCTCCACTTT	CASSPDLTGYSPLHF
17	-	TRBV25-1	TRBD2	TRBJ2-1	TGTGCCAGCAGTGAATTGGGCGGGAGCTATGGTGGCGATGAGCAGTTCTTC	CASSELGGSYGGDEQFF